The entry below describes one TCR beta chain. Antigen specificity is unknown. This record belongs to a study of cytomegalovirus exposure and HLA in healthy donors. Overall study results and limits: A few of the chains that were CMV-associated were confirmed in vitro to be specific for CMV antigens. Overall, approximately 180 TCR beta chains were annotated as cytomegalovirus-associated. Cytomegalovirus status, reportedly, was diagnosed with high specificity and sensitivity by the classifier. One cluster of highly shared sequence variants probably arose as a sequencing artifact.

With 60 Vbeta and 13 Jbeta primers, the PCR was carried out. Using immunoSEQ multiplex PCR, the repertoire was profiled, and TCRdb retains in-frame clones only, with some absent. The sample lists more than 90,000 clones, 76% occurring once. CDR1 is LNHDA, CDR2 SQIVND, per germline (reference sequence). This CDR3 has 18 residues. The V segment lost 4 bases and the J segment 1 base; nucleotides outside the gene matches: 11. Material: PBMCs. The receptor was isolated from a man between 40 and 49 years old in good health and CMV-seronegative. This chain connects TRBV19 to TRBJ1-5; 9 bases agree with TRBD1. The CDR3 sequence is CASSTFSTGGRSNQPQHF. CDR3 nucleotide sequence: TGTGCCAGTAGTACTTTCAGCACAGGGGGCAGGAGCAATCAGCCCCAGCATTTT.